This T cell receptor beta chain is drawn from a study of T cell responses to AZD1222 COVID-19 vaccine. Overall study findings and caveats: Spike-specific TCR breadth and depth grew following two AZD1222 doses. Researchers report vaccine-associated CD4 TCRs spanning spike, with dominance at 160-218 and 743-854.

As concerns this clone: Antigen: not known.

V lost 9 bases and J lost 0, with 9 bases in between. Per the germline V gene, CDR1 is KGHSH and CDR2 is LQKENI. This CDR3 spans 13 amino acids. Data came from immunoSEQ multiplex PCR; TCRdb stores just in-frame clones and leaves some out. The sample contains around 170,000 clones, about nine tenths of which appear only once. This sequence joins TRBV18 and TRBJ1-5; D gene ambiguous. The sequencing used peripheral blood, collected on day 0 of AZD1222 vaccination. This receptor was identified in an adult in good health. CDR3 sequence: CASSPPSNQPQHF. The DNA for the CDR3 is TGTGCCAGTTCCCCCCCTAGCAATCAGCCCCAGCATTTT. Filled out from reference TRBV18 and TRBJ1-5, the complete variable domain reads NAGVMQNPRHLVRRRGQEARLRCSPMKGHSHVYWYRQLPEEGLKFMVYLQKENIIDESGMPKERFSAEFPKEGPSILRIQQVVRGDSAAYFCASSPPSNQPQHFGDGTRLSIL.